The sample holds many counts of the clone carrying this T cell receptor beta chain. The antigen is unknown. The germline CDR1 and CDR2 sequences are MNHNY and SVGAGI (reference sequence). Trimming cost V 6 bases and J 6 bases; bases outside gene matches: 19. This CDR3 region has 19 residues. The record originates from a study of neurological immune-mediated disorders. Using its own MiXCR run on the 5' RACE reads, TCRdb lists one record per CDR3 protein. The table has tens of thousands of distinct CDR3 sequences, roughly 10% seen once; the top ten hold less than 2%. Volunteers from a blood bank in Maryland, USA, constituted the healthy controls. It was from 2 million PBMCs stored at -80 C that the unsorted libraries were obtained. Study findings and constraints: Levels of TCR clonal expansion peaked in HTLV-1-associated myelopathy and reached their lowest in multiple sclerosis, under those of healthy controls.

V is TRBV6-6 and J is TRBJ2-2; 10 positions agree with TRBD1. Sequencing used PBMCs. The sequence derives from a man aged 50-59 years in good health. This CDR3 is CASSHELPDRGPKAGELFF. CDR3 bases: TGTGCCAGCAGCCACGAACTACCCGACAGGGGGCCCAAGGCCGGGGAGCTGTTTTTT.